These 11 T cell receptor beta chains were all obtained from the same sample, sequenced in a study of metastatic and nonmetastatic thyroid tumors. Thyroid surgery was performed in patients who had received no treatment beforehand. TCRdb reanalyzed the PCR reads with MiXCR. The sample shows about 24,000 clones, around 23% of them seen only once. The source material was blood. The receptors shown here come from a male donor with papillary thyroid cancer or a benign thyroid nodule (not recorded which). Some clones in this sample may be carry-over from other donors' samples.

This clone was counted ten times or more. A read error may be the cause here, since a much bigger clone is one base away. The chain recombines TRBV6-6 with TRBJ2-3; 11 positions match TRBD2. The CDR3 contains 17 residues. Germline CDR1 reads MNHNY; CDR2 reads SVGAGI (reference sequence). This chain's CDR3 is CASSYGTSGTSTGTQYF. As DNA, the CDR3 is TGTGCCAGCAGTTACGGGACTAGCGGAACTAGCACAGGTACGCAGTATTTT.

This clone came up many times. CDR3 nucleotide sequence: TGCGCCAGCAGGGAACAGGGGAGCTCCTACGAGCAGTACTTC. Translated: CASREQGSSYEQYF. The V gene is TRBV10-2, the J gene TRBJ2-7, with 7 bases identical to TRBD1. This CDR3 contains 14 residues. CDR1 and CDR2 (germline): WSHSY, SAAADI. Trimming removed 6 bases from V and 0 bases from J; junction bases left unmatched: 5.

In its sample, this clone was seen many times. The chain couples TRBV24-1 to TRBJ2-5, with D perhaps TRBD1 or TRBD2 (5 bases each). The length of the CDR3 is 13 residues. Trimming cost V 9 bases and J 1 base, with 11 bases left between them. Germline values: CDR1 KGHDR, CDR2 SFDVKD. The CDR3 sequence is CATRHGAQETQYF. DNA for the CDR3: TGTGCCACCCGGCACGGGGCCCAAGAGACCCAGTACTTC.

This clone was seen at least ten times. The chain joins TRBV5-1 to TRBJ1-1; perhaps TRBD1 as D (5 bases). Germline lookup yields CDR1 SGHRS and CDR2 YFSETQ. This CDR3 is 12 amino acids long. V lost 1 base and J 7 bases, leaving 8 bases between the germline ends. CDR3 in amino acids: CASSLQGGEAFF. The CDR3, as DNA: TGCGCCAGCAGCTTGCAGGGTGGTGAAGCTTTCTTT.

For this clone: This may come from a read error, since a much larger clone is one base off. This rearrangement joins TRBV19 to TRBJ1-1; 7 bases agree with TRBD1. This CDR3 spans 14 amino acids. CDR1 and CDR2 from the germline V gene are LNHDA and SQIVND (reference sequence). Trimming removed 5 bases from V and 6 bases from J; junction bases left unmatched: 9. The CDR3 protein is CASSPRRGGAEAFF. The CDR3 coding sequence is TGTGCCAGTAGTCCACGGAGAGGGGGCGCTGAAGCTTTCTTT.

This clone was found a few times. The chain couples TRBV6-1 to TRBJ2-1; tentative D call: TRBD2 (6 bases). Germline CDR1 reads MNHNS; CDR2 reads SASEGT. V shed 2 bases and J shed 7 bases, with 18 bases lying between them. The CDR3 loop spans 16 amino acids. In DNA form, the CDR3 reads TGTGCCAGCAGTGAACTTCTCTGGAGGGCCCAAAATGAGCAGTTCTTC. It translates to CASSELLWRAQNEQFF.

This clone was detected many times. The chain joins TRBV28 to TRBJ1-1, with a tentative D call TRBD1 (5 bases). The CDR3 extends over 13 amino acids. Germline CDR1 and CDR2: MDHEN and SYDVKM. The V end was cut by 6 bases, the J end by 5 bases, with 13 bases between. CDR3 in amino acids: CASRPGGETEAFF. The DNA of the CDR3 is TGTGCCAGCAGACCGGGGGGGGAGACTGAAGCTTTCTTT.

DNA of the CDR3: TGTGCCAGCAGGGTGACAGCCTTCGGCACTGAAGCTTTCTTT. Translation: CASRVTAFGTEAFF. The chain links TRBV6-1 to TRBJ1-1; D perhaps matches TRBD1 (5 bases). This CDR3 region has 14 residues. The germline V gene has CDR1 MNHNS and CDR2 SASEGT. V lost 6 bases and J lost 4, with 15 bases in between.

This clone was found a few times. This clone may be a read error of a much larger clone one base away. The sample holds other DNA sequences that translate to the same CDR3. The rearrangement joins TRBV5-1 to TRBJ1-1; D not certain. Germline lookup yields CDR1 SGHRS and CDR2 YFSETQ. CDR3 length: 13 residues. The CDR3 loop is CASSLAINTEAFF. Written as DNA, the CDR3 is TGCGCCAGCAGCTTGGCCATCAACACTGAGGCTTTCTTT.

In its sample, this clone was seen a few times. This chain joins TRBV5-6 and TRBJ2-6; D remains unclear. The CDR3 length is 14 residues. V was trimmed by 0 bases and J by 4 bases, leaving 5 bases between them. Germline CDR1 is SGHDT and CDR2 is YYEEEE. The CDR3 DNA reads TGTGCCAGCAGCTTGGGCCCGGGGGCCAACGTCCTGACTTTC. It yields the protein CASSLGPGANVLTF.

This clone was found many times. Here the CDR3 reads CASRVAGEESGELFF. The CDR3 nucleotides read TGTGCCAGCAGAGTTGCGGGAGAAGAGAGCGGGGAGCTGTTTTTT. The chain couples TRBV6-1 to TRBJ2-2; 7 positions match TRBD2. Trimming at V came to 6 bases and at J to 7 bases, leaving 11 bases not matched to a gene. Germline V gene lookup returns CDR1 MNHNS and CDR2 SASEGT. The CDR3 has 15 amino acids.